This paragraph covers one TCR beta chain sequence. The data are from a study of blood T cell repertoires in COVID-19. Germline assignment: CDR1 MNHEY and CDR2 SMNVEV (reference sequence). CDR3 length: 13 residues. J gave up 11 bases and V 2 bases, and 7 bases lay outside the gene matches. Measured with immunoSEQ multiplex PCR; TCRdb has only the in-frame clones, and not every one. The sample lists a few hundred thousand clones; more than 75% were seen once. The rearrangement links TRBV27 to TRBJ1-1; TRBD1 matches at 8 bases. The TCR originated in a human donor with acute or convalescent COVID-19. The donor label of this sample is uncertain. Sequencing input: peripheral blood. The chain's CDR3 is CASSLETGASAFF. Here the CDR3 DNA reads TGTGCCAGCAGTTTAGAGACAGGGGCATCGGCTTTCTTT.